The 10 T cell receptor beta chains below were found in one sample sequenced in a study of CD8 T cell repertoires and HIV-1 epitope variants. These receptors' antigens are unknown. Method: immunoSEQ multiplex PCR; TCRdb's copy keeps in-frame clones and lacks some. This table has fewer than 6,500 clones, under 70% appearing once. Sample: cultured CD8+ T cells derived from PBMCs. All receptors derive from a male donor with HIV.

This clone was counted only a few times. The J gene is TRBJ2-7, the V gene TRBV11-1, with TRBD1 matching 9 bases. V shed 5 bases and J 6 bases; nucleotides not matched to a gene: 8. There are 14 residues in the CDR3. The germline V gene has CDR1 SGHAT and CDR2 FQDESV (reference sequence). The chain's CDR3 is CASSPRDRDVEQYF. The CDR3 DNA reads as TGTGCCAGCAGCCCGAGGGACAGGGATGTCGAGCAGTACTTC.

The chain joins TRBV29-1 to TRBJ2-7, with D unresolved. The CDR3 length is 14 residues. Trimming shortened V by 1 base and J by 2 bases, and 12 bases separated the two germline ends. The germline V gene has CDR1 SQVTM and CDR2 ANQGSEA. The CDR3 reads CSVEVPGQTYEQYF. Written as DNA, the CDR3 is TGCAGCGTTGAAGTCCCAGGCCAGACCTACGAGCAGTACTTC.

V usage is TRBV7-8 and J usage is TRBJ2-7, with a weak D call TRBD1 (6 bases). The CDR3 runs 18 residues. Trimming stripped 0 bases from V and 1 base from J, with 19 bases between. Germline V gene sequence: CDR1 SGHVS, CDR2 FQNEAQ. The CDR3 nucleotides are TGTGCCAGCAGCTTAGCTGCCGGACAGCTTCGCTCTTCCTACGAGCAGTACTTC. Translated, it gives CASSLAAGQLRSSYEQYF.

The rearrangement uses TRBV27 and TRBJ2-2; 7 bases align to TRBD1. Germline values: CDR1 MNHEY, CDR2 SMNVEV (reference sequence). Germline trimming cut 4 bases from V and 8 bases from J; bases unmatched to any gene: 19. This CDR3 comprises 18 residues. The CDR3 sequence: CASSSTTTSTGAVGELFF. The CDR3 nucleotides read TGTGCCAGCAGTTCAACAACAACGAGTACAGGGGCGGTGGGGGAGCTGTTTTTT.

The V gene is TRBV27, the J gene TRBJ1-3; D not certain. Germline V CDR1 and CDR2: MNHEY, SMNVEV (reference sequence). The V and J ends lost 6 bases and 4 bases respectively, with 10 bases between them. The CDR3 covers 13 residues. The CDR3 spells CASSLRGGNTIYF. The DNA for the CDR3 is TGTGCCAGCAGCTTAAGAGGGGGAAACACCATATATTTT.

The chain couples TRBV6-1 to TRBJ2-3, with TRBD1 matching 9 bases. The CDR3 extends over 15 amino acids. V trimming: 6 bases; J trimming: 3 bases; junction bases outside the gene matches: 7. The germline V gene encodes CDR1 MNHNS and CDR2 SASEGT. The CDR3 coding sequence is TGTGCCAGCAGGGACAGGGGAATGAGTACAGATACGCAGTATTTT. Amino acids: CASRDRGMSTDTQYF.

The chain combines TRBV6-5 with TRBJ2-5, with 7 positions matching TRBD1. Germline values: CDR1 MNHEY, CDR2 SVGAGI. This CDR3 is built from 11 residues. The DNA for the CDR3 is TGTGCGTCGACAGGGTTGGAGACCCAGTACTTC. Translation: CASTGLETQYF.

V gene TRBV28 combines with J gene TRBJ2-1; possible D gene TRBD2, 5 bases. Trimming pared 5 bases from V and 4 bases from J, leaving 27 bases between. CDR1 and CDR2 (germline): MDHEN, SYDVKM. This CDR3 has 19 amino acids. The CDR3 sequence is CASSGQLDKAEELYNEQFF. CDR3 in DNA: TGTGCCAGCAGTGGGCAATTGGATAAAGCGGAGGAGCTGTACAATGAGCAGTTCTTC.

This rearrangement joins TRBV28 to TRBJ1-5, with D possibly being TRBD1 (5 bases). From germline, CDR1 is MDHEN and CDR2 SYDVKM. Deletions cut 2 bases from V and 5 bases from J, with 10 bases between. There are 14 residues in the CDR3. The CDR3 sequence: CASSLEQAYQPQHF. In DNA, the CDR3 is TGTGCCAGCAGTTTAGAACAGGCATATCAGCCCCAGCATTTT.

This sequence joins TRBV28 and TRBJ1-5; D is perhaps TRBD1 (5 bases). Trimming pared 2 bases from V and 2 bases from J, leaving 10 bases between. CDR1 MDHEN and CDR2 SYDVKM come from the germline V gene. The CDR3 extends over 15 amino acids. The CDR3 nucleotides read TGTGCCAGCAGTTTAAGCAGGGTGGGCAATCAGCCCCAGCATTTT. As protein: CASSLSRVGNQPQHF.